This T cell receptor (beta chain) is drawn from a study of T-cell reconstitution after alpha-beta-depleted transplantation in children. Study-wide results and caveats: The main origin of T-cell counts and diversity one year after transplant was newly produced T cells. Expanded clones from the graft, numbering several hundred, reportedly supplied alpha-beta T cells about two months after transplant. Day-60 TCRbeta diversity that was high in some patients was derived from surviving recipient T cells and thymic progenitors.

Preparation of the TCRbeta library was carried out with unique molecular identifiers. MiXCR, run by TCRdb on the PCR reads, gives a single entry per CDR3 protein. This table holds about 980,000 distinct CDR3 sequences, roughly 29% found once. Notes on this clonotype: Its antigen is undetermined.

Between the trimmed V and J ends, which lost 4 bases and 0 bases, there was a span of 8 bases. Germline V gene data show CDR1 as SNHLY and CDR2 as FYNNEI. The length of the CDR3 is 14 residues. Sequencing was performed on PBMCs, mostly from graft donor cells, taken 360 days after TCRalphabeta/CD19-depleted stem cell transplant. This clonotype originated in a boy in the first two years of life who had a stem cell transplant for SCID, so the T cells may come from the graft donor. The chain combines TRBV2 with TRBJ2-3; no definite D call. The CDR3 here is CASSAGYSTDTQYF. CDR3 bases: TGTGCCAGCAGTGCCGGATATAGCACAGATACGCAGTATTTT.